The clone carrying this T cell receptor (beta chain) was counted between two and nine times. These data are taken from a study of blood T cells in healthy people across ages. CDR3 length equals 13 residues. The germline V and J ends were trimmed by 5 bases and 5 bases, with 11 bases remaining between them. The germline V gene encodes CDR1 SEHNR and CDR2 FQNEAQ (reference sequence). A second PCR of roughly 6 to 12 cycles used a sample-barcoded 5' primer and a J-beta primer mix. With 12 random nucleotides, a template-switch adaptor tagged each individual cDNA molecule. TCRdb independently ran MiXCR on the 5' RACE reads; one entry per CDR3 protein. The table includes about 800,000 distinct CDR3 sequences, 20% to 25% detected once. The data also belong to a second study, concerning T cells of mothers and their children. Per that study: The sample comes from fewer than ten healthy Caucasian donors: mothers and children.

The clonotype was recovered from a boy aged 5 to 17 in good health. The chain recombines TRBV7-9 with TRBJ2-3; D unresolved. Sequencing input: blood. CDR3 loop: CASSVQVGDTQYF. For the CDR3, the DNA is TGTGCCAGCAGCGTACAAGTGGGAGATACGCAGTATTTT.